The clone carrying this T cell receptor beta chain has more than one count but fewer than ten. As yet, its antigen is unknown. This sample is drawn from a study of identical twins. Study-wide points: Twin pairs had excess sharing that was weaker in beta out-of-frame sequences. Within monozygotic twins, out-of-frame TCR alpha sharing was underestimated by the models.

TCRdb re-called the 5' RACE reads through MiXCR, storing one row per CDR3 protein. Among roughly 720,000 distinct CDR3 sequences listed, 15% to 20% were seen once. The germline CDR1 and CDR2 sequences are MRHNA and SNTAGT. The V and J ends lost 4 bases and 2 bases, in that order; junction bases with no gene match: 7. The CDR3 runs 15 residues. The same data also contributed to another study, on T cells expressing NK-cell markers. That source reports: Sorted CD3+CD56+NKG2C+, CD3+CD56+NKG2C- and CD3+CD56-NKG2C+ T-cell subsets were beta-chain profiled. Restriction of the sorted population to alpha-beta TCR T cells was achieved in several experiments with an anti-gamma-delta TCR antibody.

The chain links TRBV6-4 to TRBJ1-1, with 7 bases matching TRBD1. The receptor comes from a woman in her late teens or twenties in good health. Sequencing was carried out using PBMCs. Here the CDR3 DNA reads TGTGCCAGCAGTGTTAACAGGGGACCAAACACTGAAGCTTTCTTT. Amino acid sequence: CASSVNRGPNTEAFF.